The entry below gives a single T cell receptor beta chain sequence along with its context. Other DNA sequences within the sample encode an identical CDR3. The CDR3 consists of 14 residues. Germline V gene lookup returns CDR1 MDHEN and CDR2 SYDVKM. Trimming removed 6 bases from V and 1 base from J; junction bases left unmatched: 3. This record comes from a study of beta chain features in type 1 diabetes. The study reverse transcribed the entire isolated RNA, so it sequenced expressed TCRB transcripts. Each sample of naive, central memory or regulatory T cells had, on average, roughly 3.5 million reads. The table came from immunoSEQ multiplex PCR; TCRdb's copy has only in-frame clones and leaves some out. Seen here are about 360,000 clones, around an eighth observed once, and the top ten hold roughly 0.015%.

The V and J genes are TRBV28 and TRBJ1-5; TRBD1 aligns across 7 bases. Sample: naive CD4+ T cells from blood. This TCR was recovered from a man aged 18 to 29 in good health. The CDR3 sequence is CASSQGGSNQPQHF. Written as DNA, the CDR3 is TGTGCCAGCAGCCAGGGGGGCAGCAATCAGCCCCAGCATTTT.